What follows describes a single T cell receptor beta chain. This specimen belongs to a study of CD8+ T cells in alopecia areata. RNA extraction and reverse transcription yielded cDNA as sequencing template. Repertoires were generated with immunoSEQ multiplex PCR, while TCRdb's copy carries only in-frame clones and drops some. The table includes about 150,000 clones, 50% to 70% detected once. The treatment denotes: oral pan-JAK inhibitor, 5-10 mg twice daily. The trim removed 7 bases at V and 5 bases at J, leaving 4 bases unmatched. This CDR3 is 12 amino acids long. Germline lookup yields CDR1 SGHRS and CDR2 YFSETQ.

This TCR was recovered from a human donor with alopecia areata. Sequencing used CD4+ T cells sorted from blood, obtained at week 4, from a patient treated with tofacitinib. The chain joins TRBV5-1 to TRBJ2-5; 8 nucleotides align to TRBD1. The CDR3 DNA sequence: TGCGCCAGCCAGGGGGCGCGGGAGACCCAGTACTTC. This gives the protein CASQGARETQYF.